The rows below give T cell receptor beta chains drawn from one sample of a study of response to subunit inactivated influenza vaccine. TCRdb itself ran the RT-PCR reads through MiXCR, one entry per CDR3 protein. The sample yields roughly 710,000 distinct CDR3 sequences, approximately 15% seen once. The sample consisted of PBMCs from blood, taken 14 to 15 days before vaccination. The receptors were gathered from a man in his fifties who received an inactivated influenza vaccine. Both conserved end residues are part of each CDR3. Each record gives: J gene, D gene, clone size, V gene, CDR3 DNA, CDR3 protein. A D gene is named only where the DNA matches it firmly. Expanded clones get a size class; other rows say once, few or many, or leave the size out.

j_gene: TRBJ1-2
d_gene: -
abundance: many
v_gene: TRBV11-2
CDR3nt: TGTGCCAGCAGCTTAAGTGTATTTCAGGGTTACACCTTC
CDR3aa: CASSLSVFQGYTF

j_gene: TRBJ2-7
d_gene: TRBD2
abundance: few
v_gene: TRBV5-5
CDR3nt: TGTGCCAGCAGCTGGTCTAGCGGTCGATCTCGGGACGAGCAGTACTTC
CDR3aa: CASSWSSGRSRDEQYF

j_gene: TRBJ1-1
d_gene: -
abundance: few
v_gene: TRBV5-1
CDR3nt: TGCGCCAGCAGCTTGGAGGCAGCCCCGGGAGCTTTCTTT
CDR3aa: CASSLEAAPGAFF

j_gene: TRBJ1-2
d_gene: TRBD1
abundance: many
v_gene: TRBV28
CDR3nt: TGTGCCAGCCAGAGGGGGCCCGGATTCTATGGCTACACCTTC
CDR3aa: CASQRGPGFYGYTF

j_gene: TRBJ1-3
d_gene: -
abundance: few
v_gene: TRBV7-8
CDR3nt: TGTGCCAGCAGCTTAGAAGGATACAGGGCTGGAAACACCATATATTTT
CDR3aa: CASSLEGYRAGNTIYF

j_gene: TRBJ2-1
d_gene: -
abundance: -
v_gene: TRBV7-8
CDR3nt: TGTGCCAGCAGCTTAGACGGGGTCAACAATGAGCAGTTCTTC
CDR3aa: CASSLDGVNNEQFF

j_gene: TRBJ2-7
d_gene: -
abundance: few
v_gene: TRBV28
CDR3nt: TGTGCCAGCAGGGCGGGGGCTACGACCTACGAGCAGTACTTC
CDR3aa: CASRAGATTYEQYF

j_gene: TRBJ2-1
d_gene: -
abundance: few
v_gene: TRBV30
CDR3nt: TGTGCCTGGAGTCGCCTAGCGACTAGCTCCTACAATGAGCAGTTCTTC
CDR3aa: CAWSRLATSSYNEQFF

j_gene: TRBJ2-3
d_gene: TRBD2
abundance: -
v_gene: TRBV5-1
CDR3nt: TGCGCCAGCAGCTATGGACTAGCGGGAGGGTGGAGCACAGATACGCAGTATTTT
CDR3aa: CASSYGLAGGWSTDTQYF

j_gene: TRBJ2-3
d_gene: -
abundance: -
v_gene: TRBV20-1
CDR3nt: TGCAGTGCTAGAGATTATCAAGCCACAGATACGCAGTATTTT
CDR3aa: CSARDYQATDTQYF

j_gene: TRBJ2-3
d_gene: -
abundance: -
v_gene: TRBV6-1
CDR3nt: TGTGCCAGCAGTGAATACCTCACTCCCGACAGCACAGATACGCAGTATTTT
CDR3aa: CASSEYLTPDSTDTQYF

j_gene: TRBJ2-5
d_gene: -
abundance: few
v_gene: TRBV6-1
CDR3nt: TGTGCCAGCAGCCGACGGGCGGACCGGGAGACCCAGTACTTC
CDR3aa: CASSRRADRETQYF

j_gene: TRBJ1-5
d_gene: -
abundance: many
v_gene: TRBV15
CDR3nt: TGTGCCACCAGCAGAGATCTTTGGGCAGGGGGCAATCAGCCCCAGCATTTT
CDR3aa: CATSRDLWAGGNQPQHF

j_gene: TRBJ2-2
d_gene: TRBD2
abundance: few
v_gene: TRBV4-2
CDR3nt: TGTGCCAGCAGCCAAGAGGTCAGCGGGGGGAACACCGGGGAGCTGTTTTTT
CDR3aa: CASSQEVSGGNTGELFF

j_gene: TRBJ2-7
d_gene: -
abundance: few
v_gene: TRBV9
CDR3nt: TGTGCCAGCAGCGCCACATATGGAGGGTATCTGGGCGAGCAGTACTTC
CDR3aa: CASSATYGGYLGEQYF

j_gene: TRBJ2-7
d_gene: -
abundance: -
v_gene: TRBV5-1
CDR3nt: TGCGCCAGCGCTGCCGGGACTCTTTCCTACGAGCAGTACTTC
CDR3aa: CASAAGTLSYEQYF

j_gene: TRBJ2-7
d_gene: -
abundance: -
v_gene: TRBV20-1
CDR3nt: TGCAGTGCTAGAGATCCTAAGGGGCCAGGGTACGAGCAGTACTTC
CDR3aa: CSARDPKGPGYEQYF

j_gene: TRBJ2-7
d_gene: -
abundance: few
v_gene: TRBV5-6
CDR3nt: TGTGCCAGCAGCTTGGTGACCGGGAAGAGGCGGCAGTACTTC
CDR3aa: CASSLVTGKRRQYF

j_gene: TRBJ2-2
d_gene: TRBD1
abundance: -
v_gene: TRBV29-1
CDR3nt: TGCAGCGTTCGTGGGACAGGGAACACCGGGGAGCTGTTTTTT
CDR3aa: CSVRGTGNTGELFF

j_gene: TRBJ2-7
d_gene: -
abundance: few
v_gene: TRBV29-1
CDR3nt: TGCAGCGTTGGACAGTTCGCCGAGCAGTACTTC
CDR3aa: CSVGQFAEQYF

j_gene: TRBJ2-1
d_gene: TRBD2
abundance: few
v_gene: TRBV20-1
CDR3nt: TGCAGTGCTGCGGGACTAGCGGACAATGAGCAGTTCTTC
CDR3aa: CSAAGLADNEQFF

j_gene: TRBJ1-2
d_gene: -
abundance: many
v_gene: TRBV28
CDR3nt: TGTGCCAGCAGTTTATTTACCCCAGGGGCCTATGGCTACACCTTC
CDR3aa: CASSLFTPGAYGYTF

j_gene: TRBJ2-5
d_gene: -
abundance: few
v_gene: TRBV20-1
CDR3nt: TGCAGTGCCTCCAGGGGGGATCGGGAGACCCAGTACTTC
CDR3aa: CSASRGDRETQYF

j_gene: TRBJ1-4
d_gene: -
abundance: few
v_gene: TRBV5-1
CDR3nt: TGCGCCAGCAGCGTGAATGGGGATTATGAAAAACTGTTTTTT
CDR3aa: CASSVNGDYEKLFF